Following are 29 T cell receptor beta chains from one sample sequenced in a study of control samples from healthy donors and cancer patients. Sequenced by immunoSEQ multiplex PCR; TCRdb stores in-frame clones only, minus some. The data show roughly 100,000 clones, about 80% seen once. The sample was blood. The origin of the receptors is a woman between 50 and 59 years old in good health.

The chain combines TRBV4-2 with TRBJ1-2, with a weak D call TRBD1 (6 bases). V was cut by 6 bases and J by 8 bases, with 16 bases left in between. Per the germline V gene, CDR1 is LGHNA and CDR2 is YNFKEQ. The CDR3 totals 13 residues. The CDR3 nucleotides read TGTGCCAGCAGTCGAACAGGGTTACAGGGCTACACCTTC. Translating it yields CASSRTGLQGYTF.

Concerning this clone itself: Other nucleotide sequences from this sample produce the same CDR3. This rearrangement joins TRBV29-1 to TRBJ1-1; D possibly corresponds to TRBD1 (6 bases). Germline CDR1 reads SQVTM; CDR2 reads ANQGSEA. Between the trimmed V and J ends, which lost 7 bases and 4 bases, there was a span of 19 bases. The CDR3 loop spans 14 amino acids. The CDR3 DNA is TGCAGCGCAAAAGGGGGGGGCGGCAGCACTGAAGCTTTCTTT. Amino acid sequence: CSAKGGGGSTEAFF.

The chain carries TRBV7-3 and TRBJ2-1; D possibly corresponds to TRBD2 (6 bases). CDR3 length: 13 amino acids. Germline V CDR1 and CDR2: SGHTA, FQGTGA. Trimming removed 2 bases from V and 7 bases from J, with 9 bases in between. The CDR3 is CASSLAGLNEQFF. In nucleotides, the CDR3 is TGTGCCAGCAGCTTAGCGGGACTTAATGAGCAGTTCTTC.

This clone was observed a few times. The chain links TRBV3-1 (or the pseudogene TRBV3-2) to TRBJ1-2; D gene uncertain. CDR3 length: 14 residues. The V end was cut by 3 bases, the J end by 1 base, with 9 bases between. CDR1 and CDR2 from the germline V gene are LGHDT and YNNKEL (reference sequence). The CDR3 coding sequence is TGTGCCAGCAGCCAGTTTGTGGGTAACTATGGCTACACCTTC. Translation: CASSQFVGNYGYTF.

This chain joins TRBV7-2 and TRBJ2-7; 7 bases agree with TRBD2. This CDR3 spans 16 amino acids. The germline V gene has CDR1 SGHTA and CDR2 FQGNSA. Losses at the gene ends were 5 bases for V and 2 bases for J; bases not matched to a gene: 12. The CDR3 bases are TGTGCCAGCAGCCCTCCAGCGGGGCTGGCCACCTACGAGCAGTACTTC. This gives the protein CASSPPAGLATYEQYF. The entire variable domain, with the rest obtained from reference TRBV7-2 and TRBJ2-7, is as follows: GAGVSQSPSNKVTEKGKDVELRCDPISGHTALYWYRQSLGQGLEFLIYFQGNSAPDKSGLPSDRFSAERTGGSVSTLTIQRTQQEDSAVYLCASSPPAGLATYEQYFGPGTRLTVT.

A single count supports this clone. The CDR3, as DNA: TGTGCCAGCAGTAACCGGAATAACTACAATGAGCAGTTCTTC. Translation gives CASSNRNNYNEQFF. The J gene is TRBJ2-1, the V gene TRBV7-3; D unresolved. CDR1 SGHTA and CDR2 FQGTGA come from the germline V gene. Trimming shortened V by 6 bases and J by 3 bases, and 12 bases separated the two germline ends. The CDR3 runs to 14 residues.

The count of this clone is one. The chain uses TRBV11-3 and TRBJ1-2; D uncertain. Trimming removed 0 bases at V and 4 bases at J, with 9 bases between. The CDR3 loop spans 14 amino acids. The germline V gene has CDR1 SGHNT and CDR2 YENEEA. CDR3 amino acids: CASSLDQGFYGYTF. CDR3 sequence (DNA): TGTGCCAGCAGCTTAGATCAAGGATTCTATGGCTACACCTTC.

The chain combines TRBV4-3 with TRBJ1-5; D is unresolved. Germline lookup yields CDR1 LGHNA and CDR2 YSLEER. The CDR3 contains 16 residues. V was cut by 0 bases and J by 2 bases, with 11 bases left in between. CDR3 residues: CASSQDGPGRNQPQHF. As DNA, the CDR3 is TGCGCCAGCAGCCAAGATGGCCCAGGACGCAATCAGCCCCAGCATTTT.

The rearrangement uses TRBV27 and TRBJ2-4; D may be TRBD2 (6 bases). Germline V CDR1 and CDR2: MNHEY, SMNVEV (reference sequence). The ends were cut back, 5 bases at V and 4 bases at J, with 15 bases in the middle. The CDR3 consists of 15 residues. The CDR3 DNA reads TGTGCCAGCAGTCCCCCGGGAGTTGAAAAAAACATTCAGTACTTC. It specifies CASSPPGVEKNIQYF.

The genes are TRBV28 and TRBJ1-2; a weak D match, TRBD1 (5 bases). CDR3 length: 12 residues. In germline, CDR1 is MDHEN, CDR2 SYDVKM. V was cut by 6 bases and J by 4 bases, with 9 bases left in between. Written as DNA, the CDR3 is TGTGCCAGCAGGCCCGGGGGCTATGGCTACACCTTC. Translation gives CASRPGGYGYTF.

The CDR3 loop reads CATSGGGPYNEQFF. CDR3 in DNA: TGTGCCACCAGTGGTGGCGGGCCATACAATGAGCAGTTCTTC. The rearrangement joins TRBV24-1 to TRBJ2-1; possible D gene TRBD2, 5 bases. V gave up 5 bases and J gave up 4 bases, with 11 bases separating them. Germline lookup yields CDR1 KGHDR and CDR2 SFDVKD. The CDR3 runs to 14 residues.

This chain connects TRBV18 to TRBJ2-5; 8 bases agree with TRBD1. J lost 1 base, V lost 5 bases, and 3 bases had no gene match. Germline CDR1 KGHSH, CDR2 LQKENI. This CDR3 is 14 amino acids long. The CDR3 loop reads CASSIGTGQETQYF. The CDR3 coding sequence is TGTGCCAGCTCAATAGGGACAGGCCAAGAGACCCAGTACTTC.

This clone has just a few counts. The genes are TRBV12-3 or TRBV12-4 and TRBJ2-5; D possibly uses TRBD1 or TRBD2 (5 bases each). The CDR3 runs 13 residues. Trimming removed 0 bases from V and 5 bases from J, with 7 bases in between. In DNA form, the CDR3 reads TGTGCCAGCAGTTTAGCAGGGACCGAGACCCAGTACTTC. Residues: CASSLAGTETQYF.

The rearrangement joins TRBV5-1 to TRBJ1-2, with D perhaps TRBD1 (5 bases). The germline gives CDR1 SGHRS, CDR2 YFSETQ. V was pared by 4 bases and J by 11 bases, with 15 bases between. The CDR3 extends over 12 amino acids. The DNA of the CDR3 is TGCGCCAGCAGCCCGGACACGGCGAAATACACCTTC. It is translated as CASSPDTAKYTF.

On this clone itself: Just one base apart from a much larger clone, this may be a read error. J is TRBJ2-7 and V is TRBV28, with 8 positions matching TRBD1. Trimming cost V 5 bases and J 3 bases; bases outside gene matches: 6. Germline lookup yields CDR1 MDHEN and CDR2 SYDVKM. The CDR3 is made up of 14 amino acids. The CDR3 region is CASSRTGSFYEQYF. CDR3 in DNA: TGTGCCAGCAGTCGGACAGGGAGCTTCTACGAGCAGTACTTC.

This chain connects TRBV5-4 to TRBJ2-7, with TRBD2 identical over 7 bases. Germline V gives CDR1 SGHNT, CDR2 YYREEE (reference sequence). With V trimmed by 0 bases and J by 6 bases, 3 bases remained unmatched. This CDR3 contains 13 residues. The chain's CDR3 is CASSLDGRGEQYF. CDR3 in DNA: TGTGCCAGCAGCTTGGATGGGAGGGGCGAGCAGTACTTC.

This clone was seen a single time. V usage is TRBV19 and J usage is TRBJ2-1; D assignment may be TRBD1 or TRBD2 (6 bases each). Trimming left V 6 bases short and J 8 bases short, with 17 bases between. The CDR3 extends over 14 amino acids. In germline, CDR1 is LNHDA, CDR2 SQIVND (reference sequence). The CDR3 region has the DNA TGTGCCAGTAGGGGGATTGCCGGGGGCGATGAGCAGTTCTTC. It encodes CASRGIAGGDEQFF.

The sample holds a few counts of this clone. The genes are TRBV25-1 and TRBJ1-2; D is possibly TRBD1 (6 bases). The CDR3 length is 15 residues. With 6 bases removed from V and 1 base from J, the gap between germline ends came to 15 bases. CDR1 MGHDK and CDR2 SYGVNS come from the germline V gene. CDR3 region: CASSATGLRNYGYTF. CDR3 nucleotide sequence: TGTGCCAGCAGCGCAACAGGGTTACGTAACTATGGCTACACCTTC.

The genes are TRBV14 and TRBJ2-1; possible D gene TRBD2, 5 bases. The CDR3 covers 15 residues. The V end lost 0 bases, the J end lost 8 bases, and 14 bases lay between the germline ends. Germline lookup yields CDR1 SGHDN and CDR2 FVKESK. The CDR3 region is CASSQEIPSRDEQFF. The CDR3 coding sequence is TGTGCCAGCAGCCAAGAGATCCCTAGCCGGGATGAGCAGTTCTTC.

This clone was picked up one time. The CDR3 coding sequence is TGTGCCAGCAGCTTGAGCGGACAGCCGTCTGGCTATGGCTACACCTTC. Translated, it gives CASSLSGQPSGYGYTF. This chain uses TRBV7-2 with TRBJ1-2; tentatively, D is TRBD1 (6 bases). The V and J ends lost 3 bases and 4 bases respectively, with 18 bases between them. The length of the CDR3 is 16 residues. CDR1 is SGHTA and CDR2 is FQGNSA in the germline V gene.

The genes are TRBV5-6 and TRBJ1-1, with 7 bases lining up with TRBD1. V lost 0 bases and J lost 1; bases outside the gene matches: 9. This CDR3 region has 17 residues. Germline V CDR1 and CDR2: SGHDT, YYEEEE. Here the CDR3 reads CASSLAVTGLWNTEAFF. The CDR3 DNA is TGTGCCAGCAGCTTGGCGGTGACAGGGCTATGGAACACTGAAGCTTTCTTT.

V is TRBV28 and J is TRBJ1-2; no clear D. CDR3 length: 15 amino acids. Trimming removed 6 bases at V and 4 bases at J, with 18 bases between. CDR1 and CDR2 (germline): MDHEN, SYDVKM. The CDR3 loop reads CASRPGSSDSYGYTF. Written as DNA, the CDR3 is TGTGCCAGCAGGCCCGGGAGCAGCGATTCCTATGGCTACACCTTC.

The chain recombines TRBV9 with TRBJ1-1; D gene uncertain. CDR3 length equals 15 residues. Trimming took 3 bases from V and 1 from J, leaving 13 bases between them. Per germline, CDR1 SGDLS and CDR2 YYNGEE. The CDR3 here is CASSALDTRNTEAFF. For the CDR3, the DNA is TGTGCCAGCAGCGCCTTAGACACCCGGAACACTGAAGCTTTCTTT.

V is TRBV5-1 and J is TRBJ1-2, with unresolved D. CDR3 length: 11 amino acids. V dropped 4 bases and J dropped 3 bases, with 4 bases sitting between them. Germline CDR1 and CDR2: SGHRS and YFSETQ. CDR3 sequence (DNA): TGCGCCAGCAGCGCAGACTATGGCTACACCTTC. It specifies CASSADYGYTF.

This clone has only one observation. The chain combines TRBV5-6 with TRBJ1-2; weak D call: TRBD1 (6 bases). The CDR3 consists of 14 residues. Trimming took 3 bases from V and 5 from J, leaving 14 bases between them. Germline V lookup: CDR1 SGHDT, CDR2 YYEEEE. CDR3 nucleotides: TGTGCCAGCAGCTGGGACACGGTCGAATATGGCTACACCTTC. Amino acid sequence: CASSWDTVEYGYTF. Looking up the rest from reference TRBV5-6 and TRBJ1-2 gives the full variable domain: DAGVTQSPTHLIKTRGQQVTLRCSPKSGHDTVSWYQQALGQGPQFIFQYYEEEERQRGNFPDRFSGHQFPNYSSELNVNALLLGDSALYLCASSWDTVEYGYTFGSGTRLTVV.

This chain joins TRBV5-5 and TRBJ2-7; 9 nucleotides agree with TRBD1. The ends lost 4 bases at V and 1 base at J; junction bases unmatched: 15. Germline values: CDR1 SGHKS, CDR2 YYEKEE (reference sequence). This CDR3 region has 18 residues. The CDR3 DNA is TGTGCCAGCAGCGTAATATACCGGGACAGGGTGATGTCCTACGAGCAGTACTTC. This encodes CASSVIYRDRVMSYEQYF. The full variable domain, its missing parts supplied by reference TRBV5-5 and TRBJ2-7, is DAGVTQSPTHLIKTRGQQVTLRCSPISGHKSVSWYQQVLGQGPQFIFQYYEKEERGRGNFPDRFSARQFPNYSSELNVNALLLGDSALYLCASSVIYRDRVMSYEQYFGPGTRLTVT.

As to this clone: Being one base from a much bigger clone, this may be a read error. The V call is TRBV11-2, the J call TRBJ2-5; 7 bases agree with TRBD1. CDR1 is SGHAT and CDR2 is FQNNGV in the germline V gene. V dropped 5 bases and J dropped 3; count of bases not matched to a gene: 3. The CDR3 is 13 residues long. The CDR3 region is CASSRGQKETQYF. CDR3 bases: TGTGCCAGCAGCCGGGGACAGAAAGAGACCCAGTACTTC.

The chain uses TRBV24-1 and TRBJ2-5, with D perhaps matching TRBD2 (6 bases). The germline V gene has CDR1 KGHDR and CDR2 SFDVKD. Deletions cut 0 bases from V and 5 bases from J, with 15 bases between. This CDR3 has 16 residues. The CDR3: CATSDLRFGGEETQYF. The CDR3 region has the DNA TGTGCCACCAGTGATTTGCGATTCGGGGGAGAGGAGACCCAGTACTTC.

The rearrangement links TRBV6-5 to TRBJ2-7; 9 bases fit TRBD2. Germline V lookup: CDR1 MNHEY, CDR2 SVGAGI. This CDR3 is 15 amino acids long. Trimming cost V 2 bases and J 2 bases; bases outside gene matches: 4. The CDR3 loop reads CASSYTAGGTYEQYF. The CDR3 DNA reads TGTGCCAGCAGTTACACAGCGGGGGGAACCTACGAGCAGTACTTC.